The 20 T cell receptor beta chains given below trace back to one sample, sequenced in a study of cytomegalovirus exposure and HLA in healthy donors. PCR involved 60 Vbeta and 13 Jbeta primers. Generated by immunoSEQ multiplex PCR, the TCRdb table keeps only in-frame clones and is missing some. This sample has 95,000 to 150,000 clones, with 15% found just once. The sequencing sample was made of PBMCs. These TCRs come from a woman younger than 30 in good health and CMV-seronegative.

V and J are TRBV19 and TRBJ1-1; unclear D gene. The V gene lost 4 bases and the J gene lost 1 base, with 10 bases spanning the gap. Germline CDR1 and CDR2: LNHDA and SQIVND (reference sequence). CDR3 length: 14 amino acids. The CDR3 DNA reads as TGTGCCAGTAGTAAGGAGGTCACGAACACTGAAGCTTTCTTT. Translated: CASSKEVTNTEAFF.

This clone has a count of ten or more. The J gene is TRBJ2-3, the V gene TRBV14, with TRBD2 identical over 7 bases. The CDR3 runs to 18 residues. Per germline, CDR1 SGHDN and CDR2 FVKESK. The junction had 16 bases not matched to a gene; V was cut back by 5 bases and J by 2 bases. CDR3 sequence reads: CASSGLLGGRANTDTQYF. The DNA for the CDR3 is TGTGCCAGCAGCGGACTACTCGGAGGGAGGGCAAACACAGATACGCAGTATTTT.

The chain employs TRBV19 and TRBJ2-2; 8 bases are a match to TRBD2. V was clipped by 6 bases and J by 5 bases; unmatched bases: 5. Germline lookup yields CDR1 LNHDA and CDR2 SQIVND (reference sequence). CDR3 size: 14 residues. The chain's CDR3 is CASRAGGGTGELFF. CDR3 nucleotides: TGTGCCAGTAGGGCGGGAGGAGGGACCGGGGAGCTGTTTTTT.

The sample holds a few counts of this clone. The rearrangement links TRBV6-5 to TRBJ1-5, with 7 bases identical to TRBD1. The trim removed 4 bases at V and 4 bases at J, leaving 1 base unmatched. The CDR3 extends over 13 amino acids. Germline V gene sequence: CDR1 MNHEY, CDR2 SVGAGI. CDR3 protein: CASSWDRNQPQHF. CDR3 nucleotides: TGTGCCAGCAGTTGGGACAGAAATCAGCCCCAGCATTTT.

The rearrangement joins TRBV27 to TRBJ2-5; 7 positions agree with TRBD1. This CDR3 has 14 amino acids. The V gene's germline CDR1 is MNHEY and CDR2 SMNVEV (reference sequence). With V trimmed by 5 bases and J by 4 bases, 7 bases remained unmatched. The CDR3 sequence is CASSKYRGRETQYF. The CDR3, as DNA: TGTGCCAGCAGTAAATACAGGGGTAGAGAGACCCAGTACTTC.

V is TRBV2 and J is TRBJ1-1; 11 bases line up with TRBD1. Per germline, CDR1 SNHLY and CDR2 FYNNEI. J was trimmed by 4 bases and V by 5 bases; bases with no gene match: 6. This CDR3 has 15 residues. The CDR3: CASSRTGGLFTEAFF. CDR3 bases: TGTGCCAGCAGTCGGACAGGGGGCCTGTTCACTGAAGCTTTCTTT.

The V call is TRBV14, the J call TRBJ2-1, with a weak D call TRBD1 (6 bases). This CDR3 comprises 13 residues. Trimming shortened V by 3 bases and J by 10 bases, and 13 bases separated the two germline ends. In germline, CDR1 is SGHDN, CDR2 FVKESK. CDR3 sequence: CASSQGQRTEQFF. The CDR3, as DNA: TGTGCCAGCAGCCAGGGACAACGAACGGAGCAGTTCTTC.

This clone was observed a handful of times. Here the CDR3 DNA reads TGTGCCAGCAGTTTTCGACAGAACTACGAGCAGTACTTC. As protein: CASSFRQNYEQYF. V is TRBV27 and J is TRBJ2-7; D might be TRBD1 (5 bases). This CDR3 comprises 13 residues. The V end lost 3 bases, the J end lost 3 bases, and 9 bases lay between the germline ends. In germline, CDR1 is MNHEY, CDR2 SMNVEV (reference sequence).

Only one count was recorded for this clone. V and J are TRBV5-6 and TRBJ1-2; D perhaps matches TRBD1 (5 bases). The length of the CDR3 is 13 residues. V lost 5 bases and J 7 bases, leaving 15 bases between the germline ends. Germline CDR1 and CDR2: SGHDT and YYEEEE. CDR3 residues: CASRRGRILGYTF. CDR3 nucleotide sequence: TGTGCCAGCAGGCGGGGCAGGATCCTTGGCTACACCTTC.

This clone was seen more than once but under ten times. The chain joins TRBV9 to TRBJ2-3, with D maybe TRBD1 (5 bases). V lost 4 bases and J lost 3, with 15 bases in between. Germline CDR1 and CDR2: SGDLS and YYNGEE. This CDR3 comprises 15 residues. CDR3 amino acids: CASSFQGKWTDTQYF. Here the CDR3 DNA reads TGTGCCAGCAGCTTCCAGGGAAAGTGGACAGATACGCAGTATTTT.

In DNA, the CDR3 is TGTGCCAGCAGCCTCGGGAGTAATATCTACGAGCAGTACTTC. Protein sequence: CASSLGSNIYEQYF. The rearrangement links TRBV7-6 to TRBJ2-7; tentatively, D is TRBD2 (6 bases). Germline assignment: CDR1 SGHVS and CDR2 FNYEAQ. Trimming took off 5 bases at V and 3 bases at J, with 14 bases between the two ends. The CDR3 length is 14 residues.

CDR3 in amino acids: CASSEAAGPPYEQYF. CDR3 coding DNA: TGTGCCAGCAGTGAAGCCGCAGGGCCCCCCTACGAGCAGTACTTC. The chain uses TRBV6-1 and TRBJ2-7; TRBD1 might be the D (5 bases). The V end was cut by 0 bases, the J end by 2 bases, with 11 bases between. CDR1 MNHNS and CDR2 SASEGT come from the germline V gene. The CDR3 has 15 residues.

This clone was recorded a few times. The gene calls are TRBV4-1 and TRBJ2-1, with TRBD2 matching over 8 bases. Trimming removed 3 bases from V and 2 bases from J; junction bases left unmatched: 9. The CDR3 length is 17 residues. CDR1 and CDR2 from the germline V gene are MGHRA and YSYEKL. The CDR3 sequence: CASSQGERGTTYNEQFF. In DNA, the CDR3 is TGCGCCAGCAGCCAGGGGGAGCGGGGGACTACCTACAATGAGCAGTTCTTC.

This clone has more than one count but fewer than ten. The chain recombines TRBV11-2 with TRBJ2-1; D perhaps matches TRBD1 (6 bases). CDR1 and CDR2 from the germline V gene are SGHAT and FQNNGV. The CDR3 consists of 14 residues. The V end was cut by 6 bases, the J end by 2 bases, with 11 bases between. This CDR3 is CASRGEGAYNEQFF. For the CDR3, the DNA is TGTGCCAGCAGGGGAGAGGGGGCCTACAATGAGCAGTTCTTC.

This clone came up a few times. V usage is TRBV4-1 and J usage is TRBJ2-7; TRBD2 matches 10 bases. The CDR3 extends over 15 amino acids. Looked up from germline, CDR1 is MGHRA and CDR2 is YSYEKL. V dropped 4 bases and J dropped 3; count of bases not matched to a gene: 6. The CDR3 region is CASSPLPSGSYEQYF. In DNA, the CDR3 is TGCGCCAGCAGCCCCCTTCCTAGCGGGAGCTACGAGCAGTACTTC.

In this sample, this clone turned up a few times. The CDR3 DNA follows: TGTGCCATCAGTGACGGTGGGGCAGGGGGCATAGATACGCAGTATTTT. The encoded protein is CAISDGGAGGIDTQYF. The chain carries TRBV10-3 and TRBJ2-3; 8 bases line up with TRBD1. J gave up 5 bases and V 3 bases, and 10 bases lay outside the gene matches. The CDR3 sequence is 16 residues long. Per germline, CDR1 ENHRY and CDR2 SYGVKD.

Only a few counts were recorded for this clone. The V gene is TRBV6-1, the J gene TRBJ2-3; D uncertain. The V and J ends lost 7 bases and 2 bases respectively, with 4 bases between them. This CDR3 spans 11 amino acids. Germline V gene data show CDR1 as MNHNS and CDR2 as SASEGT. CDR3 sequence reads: CASTFTDTQYF. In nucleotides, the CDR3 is TGTGCCAGCACATTCACAGATACGCAGTATTTT.

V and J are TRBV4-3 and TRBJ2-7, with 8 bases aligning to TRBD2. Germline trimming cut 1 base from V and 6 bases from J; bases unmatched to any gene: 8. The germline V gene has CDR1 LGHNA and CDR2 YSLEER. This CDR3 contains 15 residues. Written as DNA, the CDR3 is TGCGCCAGCAGCCAAGGGGCTCGCGGGGGGACCGAGCAGTACTTC. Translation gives CASSQGARGGTEQYF.

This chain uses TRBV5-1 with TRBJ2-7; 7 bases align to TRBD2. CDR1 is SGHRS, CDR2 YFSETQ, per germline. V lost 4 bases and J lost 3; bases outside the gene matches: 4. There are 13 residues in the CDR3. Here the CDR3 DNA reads TGCGCCAGCAGCCCTGGGGGGGTCTACGAGCAGTACTTC. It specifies CASSPGGVYEQYF.

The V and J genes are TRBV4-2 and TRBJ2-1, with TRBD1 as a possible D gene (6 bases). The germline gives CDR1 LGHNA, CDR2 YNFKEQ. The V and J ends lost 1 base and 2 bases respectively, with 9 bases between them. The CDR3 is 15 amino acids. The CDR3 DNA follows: TGTGCCAGCAGCCAAGGGACAGCCACCTACAATGAGCAGTTCTTC. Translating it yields CASSQGTATYNEQFF.